This T cell receptor beta chain was obtained from a study of T cell repertoires in cytomegalovirus infection. Study at large: Public TCR beta signatures provided an indication of both CMV infection and a matching HLA type. Study outcomes and limitations: In two of eight donors, the top clonotype was HLA-C-restricted CMV-specific. Frequencies of public TCR beta families were cumulated, and this identified carriers of CMV plus the relevant HLA.

This CDR3 is 13 amino acids long. V lost 5 bases and J 6 bases, leaving 11 bases between the germline ends. One entry per CDR3 protein results from TCRdb running MiXCR on the reads. The repertoire consists of 600,000 to 800,000 distinct CDR3 sequences, with roughly a quarter occurring once and the leading ten covering roughly 8%. There are many counts of this clonotype. The antigen is not known. This sequence originates from a human donor in good health (CMV status not recorded). Some clones in this sample may be carry-over from other donors' samples. The sample taken for sequencing was CD8+ T cells from PBMCs. The V call is TRBV12-3 or TRBV12-4, the J call TRBJ1-5; D gene ambiguous. The CDR3 loop is CASSNGVGQPQHF. The CDR3 region has the DNA TGTGCCAGCAGTAACGGGGTCGGTCAGCCCCAGCATTTT.